The 28 T cell receptor beta chains in this list originate from one sample, sequenced in a study of T-cell reconstitution after alpha-beta-depleted transplantation in children. Researchers prepared the TCRbeta library using unique molecular identifiers, the study reports. TCRdb reprocessed the PCR reads via MiXCR and lists one record per CDR3 protein. In the table there are around 230,000 distinct CDR3 sequences, about 15% of which are singletons. The sequencing here drew on PBMCs, mostly from graft donor cells, taken 360 days after TCRalphabeta/CD19-depleted stem cell transplant. The receptors were gathered from a male patient aged 2 to 9 who had a stem cell transplant for acute lymphoblastic leukemia, so the T cells may come from the graft donor.

The V gene is TRBV27, the J gene TRBJ2-1, with a weak D call TRBD1 (5 bases). V was trimmed by 3 bases and J by 5 bases, leaving 11 bases between them. The CDR3 has 14 amino acids. Germline V gene sequence: CDR1 MNHEY, CDR2 SMNVEV (reference sequence). The CDR3 region is CASSLVDSHNEQFF. For the CDR3, the DNA is TGTGCCAGCAGTTTGGTTGACAGCCACAATGAGCAGTTCTTC.

This clonotype has just a few counts. This sequence joins TRBV3-1 and TRBJ2-5; D gene ambiguous. The CDR3 has 13 amino acids. The ends were cut back, 8 bases at V and 7 bases at J, with 17 bases in the middle. Looked up from germline, CDR1 is LGHDT and CDR2 is YNNKEL (reference sequence). CDR3 DNA: TGTGCCAGCTTGGGTCCCCCCGTGCGGACCCAGTACTTC. Amino acids: CASLGPPVRTQYF.

Only a few counts were recorded for this clonotype. The rearrangement links TRBV5-1 to TRBJ2-7; TRBD1 matches 9 bases. This CDR3 is built from 15 residues. The germline CDR1 and CDR2 sequences are SGHRS and YFSETQ. J was trimmed by 5 bases and V by 1 base; bases with no gene match: 7. The CDR3 loop reads CASSLTPGQGHEQYF. The CDR3 DNA reads as TGCGCCAGCAGCTTGACTCCGGGACAGGGCCACGAGCAGTACTTC.

The sample holds many counts of this clonotype. The chain employs TRBV4-3 and TRBJ2-7, with 9 positions matching TRBD2. Unmatched junction bases numbered 5, after V lost 0 bases and J lost 8 bases. The CDR3 is 14 amino acids. Germline-derived CDR1 and CDR2 are LGHNA and YSLEER. This chain's CDR3 is CASSQDFLAGKQYF. The CDR3 coding sequence is TGCGCCAGCAGCCAAGATTTCCTAGCGGGGAAGCAGTACTTC.

In its sample, this clonotype was seen a few times. The chain joins TRBV5-4 to TRBJ2-5; 7 bases match TRBD1. Germline lookup yields CDR1 SGHNT and CDR2 YYREEE (reference sequence). This CDR3 is built from 14 residues. Germline trimming cut 2 bases from V and 7 bases from J; bases unmatched to any gene: 8. The CDR3, as DNA: TGTGCCAGCAGCTTAGAAGACAGGGTGGGGACCCAGTACTTC. The encoded protein is CASSLEDRVGTQYF.

This clonotype came up a few times. The chain links TRBV28 to TRBJ1-6; D not certain. Trimming cost V 3 bases and J 6 bases, with 12 bases left between them. The CDR3 loop spans 15 amino acids. Germline CDR1 and CDR2: MDHEN and SYDVKM. CDR3 DNA sequence: TGTGCCAGCAGTTTCGGCAGTTTCGGTAATTCACCCCTCCACTTT. It yields the protein CASSFGSFGNSPLHF.

This clonotype has just a few counts. V and J are TRBV20-1 and TRBJ2-7; TRBD2 agrees at 12 bases. CDR3 length equals 14 residues. Per the germline V gene, CDR1 is DFQATT and CDR2 is SNEGSKA (reference sequence). The J segment lost 5 bases and the V segment lost 5 bases, leaving 7 bases of the junction unmatched. The CDR3 is CSAERTSGNNEQYF. CDR3 bases: TGCAGTGCTGAGAGGACTAGCGGGAACAACGAGCAGTACTTC.

This chain joins TRBV20-1 and TRBJ2-7; weak D call: TRBD2 (5 bases). This CDR3 is built from 12 residues. Germline CDR1 and CDR2: DFQATT and SNEGSKA (reference sequence). V gave up 4 bases and J gave up 6 bases, with 13 bases separating them. CDR3 sequence: CSATLVGSEQYF. The CDR3, as DNA: TGCAGTGCTACACTGGTAGGGAGCGAGCAGTACTTC.

The V call is TRBV29-1, the J call TRBJ1-1; 12 bases line up with TRBD1. The CDR3 sequence is 16 residues long. J lost 0 bases, V lost 5 bases, and 7 bases had no gene match. Looked up from germline, CDR1 is SQVTM and CDR2 is ANQGSEA. The CDR3 protein is CSVRLGQGAVNTEAFF. CDR3 in DNA: TGCAGCGTTCGCTTGGGACAGGGGGCGGTGAACACTGAAGCTTTCTTT. The variable domain in full, with the rest retrieved from reference TRBV29-1 and TRBJ1-1, is SAVISQKPSRDICQRGTSLTIQCQVDSQVTMMFWYRQQPGQSLTLIATANQGSEATYESGFVIDKFPISRPNLTFSTLTVSNMSPEDSSIYLCSVRLGQGAVNTEAFFGQGTRLTVV.

This clonotype was recorded a few times. The J gene is TRBJ2-5, the V gene TRBV5-4; TRBD2 matches 8 bases. CDR1 is SGHNT and CDR2 is YYREEE in the germline V gene (reference sequence). The CDR3 loop spans 15 amino acids. Trimming took 1 base from V and 5 from J; bases not matched to a gene: 7. The CDR3 loop reads CASSLRRGGDETQYF. CDR3 nucleotides: TGTGCCAGCAGCTTGCGACGGGGGGGCGACGAGACCCAGTACTTC.

This clonotype was counted only a few times. This sequence joins TRBV27 and TRBJ2-3; no definite D call. The CDR3 runs 12 residues. V shed 4 bases and J shed 6 bases, with 8 bases lying between them. Germline values: CDR1 MNHEY, CDR2 SMNVEV (reference sequence). The CDR3 nucleotides read TGTGCCAGCAGTTCCTCCGGGGATACGCAGTATTTT. It is translated as CASSSSGDTQYF.

This rearrangement joins TRBV5-4 to TRBJ2-3; 7 bases are a match to TRBD2. The CDR3 loop spans 15 amino acids. The germline CDR1 and CDR2 sequences are SGHNT and YYREEE (reference sequence). The V segment lost 4 bases and the J segment 0 bases; nucleotides outside the gene matches: 5. The DNA of the CDR3 is TGTGCCAGCAGCCCCCAAGCGGGGAGCACAGATACGCAGTATTTT. The encoded protein is CASSPQAGSTDTQYF.

The chain combines TRBV29-1 with TRBJ2-7; D is perhaps TRBD2 (5 bases). V was pared by 5 bases and J by 6 bases, with 17 bases between. This CDR3 has 13 amino acids. Germline lookup yields CDR1 SQVTM and CDR2 ANQGSEA. CDR3 protein: CSVQMLVDSEQYF. The DNA for the CDR3 is TGCAGCGTTCAGATGTTAGTGGACTCCGAGCAGTACTTC.

V usage is TRBV29-1 and J usage is TRBJ2-7, with TRBD2 matching over 10 bases. J was trimmed by 0 bases and V by 4 bases; bases with no gene match: 3. The CDR3 is 14 residues long. Per germline, CDR1 SQVTM and CDR2 ANQGSEA. Here the CDR3 reads CSVGAGGSSYEQYF. CDR3 DNA sequence: TGCAGCGTTGGAGCGGGGGGGAGCTCCTACGAGCAGTACTTC.

The chain carries TRBV10-1 and TRBJ2-1; 7 nucleotides agree with TRBD1. The CDR3 length is 14 residues. Germline V gene sequence: CDR1 WNHNN, CDR2 SYGVQD (reference sequence). The V and J ends lost 5 bases and 7 bases, in that order; junction bases with no gene match: 8. The CDR3: CASSTLTGMNEQFF. Here the CDR3 DNA reads TGCGCCAGCAGTACCCTGACAGGGATGAATGAGCAGTTCTTC.

This clonotype was counted a few times. The rearrangement joins TRBV12-3 or TRBV12-4 to TRBJ1-5; TRBD1 aligns across 7 bases. The CDR3 is 14 amino acids. The V and J ends lost 4 bases and 4 bases, in that order; junction bases with no gene match: 4. The CDR3 here is CASSSQQGNQPQHF. As DNA, the CDR3 is TGTGCCAGCAGTTCCCAACAGGGGAATCAGCCCCAGCATTTT.

This clonotype has only a few counts. The chain combines TRBV20-1 with TRBJ2-3; D perhaps matches TRBD1 (5 bases). The V end was cut by 3 bases, the J end by 1 base, with 11 bases between. This CDR3 spans 14 amino acids. Germline loops: CDR1 DFQATT, CDR2 SNEGSKA (reference sequence). The CDR3 loop is CSASPRVGTDTQYF. For the CDR3, the DNA is TGCAGTGCTAGCCCCAGGGTGGGCACAGATACGCAGTATTTT.

With respect to this clonotype: One junction end does not reproduce the germline sequence, and a read error may be involved. The chain joins TRBV7-7 to TRBJ2-3, with TRBD2 identical over 9 bases. CDR1 SSHAT and CDR2 FNYEAQ come from the germline V gene (reference sequence). CDR3 length: 16 amino acids. The CDR3: CASSLAGVRSGGLQYF. The DNA for the CDR3 is TGTGCTAGCAGCTTAGCGGGGGTCCGAAGCGGGGGACTGCAGTATTTT.

This clonotype has only a few counts. Written as DNA, the CDR3 is TGTGCCATCAGTAAGGGGTCCAGCACAGATACGCAGTATTTT. It translates to CAISKGSSTDTQYF. The genes are TRBV10-3 and TRBJ2-3, with D perhaps matching TRBD1 (5 bases). Between the trimmed V and J ends, which lost 5 bases and 0 bases, there was a span of 9 bases. Germline lookup yields CDR1 ENHRY and CDR2 SYGVKD. This CDR3 comprises 14 residues.

Many counts were recorded for this clonotype. The genes are TRBV28 and TRBJ1-2; unclear D gene. The CDR3 covers 14 residues. Germline assignment: CDR1 MDHEN and CDR2 SYDVKM. V was trimmed by 6 bases and J by 3 bases, leaving 14 bases between them. DNA for the CDR3: TGTGCCAGCAGCCCAATATCCGGGGACTATGGCTACACCTTC. Encoded protein: CASSPISGDYGYTF.

This CDR3 reads CAISGRAPNTEAFF. DNA for the CDR3: TGTGCCATCAGTGGGCGGGCCCCGAACACTGAAGCTTTCTTT. V gene TRBV10-3 combines with J gene TRBJ1-1; D ambiguous. CDR3 length equals 14 residues. Germline V lookup: CDR1 ENHRY, CDR2 SYGVKD. V lost 4 bases and J lost 1, with 10 bases in between.

This clonotype was seen a few times. The genes are TRBV20-1 and TRBJ2-1; 9 positions match TRBD2. Germline V CDR1 and CDR2: DFQATT, SNEGSKA (reference sequence). The CDR3 loop spans 22 amino acids. Unmatched junction bases numbered 36, after V lost 3 bases and J lost 12 bases. Written as DNA, the CDR3 is TGCAGTGCTAGTCAGCGGGGGGTAATAATGTCGTACTCTACAATCAAAACCGGCGGGCAGTTCTTC. Protein sequence: CSASQRGVIMSYSTIKTGGQFF.

There are a few counts of this clonotype. The genes are TRBV4-2 and TRBJ2-3; no definite D call. V gave up 0 bases and J gave up 0 bases, with 19 bases separating them. The germline V gene has CDR1 LGHNA and CDR2 YNFKEQ. There are 19 residues in the CDR3. The CDR3: CASSQETSVGVGSTDTQYF. The CDR3 DNA reads as TGTGCCAGCAGCCAAGAAACGTCCGTTGGTGTCGGGAGCACAGATACGCAGTATTTT.

The genes are TRBV7-9 and TRBJ2-7, with D tentatively TRBD2 (5 bases). The CDR3 length is 11 residues. Germline CDR1 reads SEHNR; CDR2 reads FQNEAQ (reference sequence). V gave up 6 bases and J gave up 6 bases, with 9 bases separating them. CDR3 sequence: CASRGEVEQYF. In nucleotides, the CDR3 is TGTGCCAGCAGGGGAGAAGTCGAGCAGTACTTC.

V and J are TRBV20-1 and TRBJ1-5; perhaps TRBD1 as D (6 bases). CDR3 size: 16 residues. V lost 5 bases and J lost 4, with 21 bases in between. The germline CDR1 and CDR2 sequences are DFQATT and SNEGSKA (reference sequence). Here the CDR3 DNA reads TGCAGTGCTCAAACCCTAGGACAGCCTTTTAATCAGCCCCAGCATTTT. It translates to CSAQTLGQPFNQPQHF.

Concerning this clonotype: A much larger clone differs by one base, so this may be a read error. The chain links TRBV15 to TRBJ2-7; 7 bases are shared with TRBD1. This CDR3 is 14 amino acids long. Germline CDR1 LNHNV, CDR2 YYDKDF (reference sequence). The CDR3 sequence is CVTSKGGPSYEQYF. The CDR3 DNA reads as TGTGTCACCAGCAAAGGGGGCCCCTCCTACGAGCAGTACTTC.

This chain joins TRBV5-1 and TRBJ2-2; no definite D call. This CDR3 region has 14 residues. V gave up 4 bases and J gave up 5 bases, with 12 bases separating them. Germline V gives CDR1 SGHRS, CDR2 YFSETQ. Written as DNA, the CDR3 is TGCGCCAGCAGCCCGGGCTCCGAGACCGGGGAGCTGTTTTTT. This translates into CASSPGSETGELFF.

This clonotype occurred a few times. The chain combines TRBV27 with TRBJ1-1, with D possibly being TRBD1 (5 bases). V shed 5 bases and J shed 2 bases, with 12 bases lying between them. The CDR3 runs 14 residues. CDR1 is MNHEY, CDR2 SMNVEV, per germline (reference sequence). The CDR3: CASSEIGANTEAFF. CDR3 coding DNA: TGTGCCAGCAGTGAAATCGGGGCCAACACTGAAGCTTTCTTT.